Listed below are T cell receptor beta chains from one sample, sequenced in a study of identical twins. TCRdb reanalysed the 5' RACE reads using MiXCR and keeps one entry per CDR3 protein. The sample contains 250,000 or so distinct CDR3 sequences, approximately 7% of which appear only once. These records were also assigned to another study, of yellow fever vaccine responses in identical twins.

What was sequenced was memory (CD45RO+) T cells sorted from blood. The receptors were gathered from a woman younger than 30 in good health. Each CDR3 is given with its conserved first and last residue. D genes are given only for firm matches. Some rows have no size entry. The others give once, few or many, or a class for an expanded clone.

>TRBJ1-6|few|TRBV28|.
TGTGCCAGCAGCCCCTACGAAAACCATAATTCACCCCTCCACTTT
CASSPYENHNSPLHF
>TRBJ1-2|many|TRBV28|TRBD1
TGTGCCAGCAGTCGACAGGGACCTTCTGATAACTATGGCTACACCTTC
CASSRQGPSDNYGYTF
>TRBJ1-1|many|TRBV5-8|.
TGTGCCAGCAGCTTGACAATGAACACTGAAGCTTTCTTT
CASSLTMNTEAFF
>TRBJ1-6|.|TRBV12-3/TRBV12-4|.
TGTGCCAGCAGTTTAGGGGGATCCTATAATTCACCCCTCCACTTT
CASSLGGSYNSPLHF
>TRBJ2-1|many|TRBV24-1|.
TGTGCCACCAGTGTCCCCGCATTCGATGAGCAGTTCTTC
CATSVPAFDEQFF
>TRBJ2-1|.|TRBV15|TRBD1
TGTGCCACCAGCAGAGGAGACAGGGTTGGGTTGTATGAGCAGTTCTTC
CATSRGDRVGLYEQFF
>TRBJ1-2|few|TRBV20-1|TRBD1
TGCAGTGCTAGACTGGGACAGGTGTTCTCTAACTATGGCTACACCTTC
CSARLGQVFSNYGYTF
>TRBJ2-1|many|TRBV24-1|.
TGTGCCACCAGTGACTACATGACAGGTCTCAATGAGCAGTTCTTC
CATSDYMTGLNEQFF
>TRBJ2-5|few|TRBV23-1|TRBD1
TGCGCCAGCAGTCAAACATTTCCCTCCCCACAGGGGGTTCAAGAGACCCAGTACTTC
CASSQTFPSPQGVQETQYF
>TRBJ1-6|many|TRBV12-3/TRBV12-4|TRBD1
TGTGCCAGCAGTCCGACAGGGATGGTGTCACCCCTCCACTTT
CASSPTGMVSPLHF
>TRBJ1-5|few|TRBV7-9|.
TGTGCCAGCAGCTTAGAGGGGTCTCCCCAGCATTTT
CASSLEGSPQHF
>TRBJ1-6|many|TRBV5-1|TRBD1
TGCGCCAGCAGCTTGGCCGGGACAGGGTATTCACCCCTCCACTTT
CASSLAGTGYSPLHF
>TRBJ2-2|.|TRBV11-2|.
TGTGCCAGCAGTCCGTCCGGGGAGCTGTTTTTT
CASSPSGELFF
>TRBJ2-3|.|TRBV7-9|TRBD1
TGTGCCAGCAGCACTACGGGGCCAGGGGGAGATACGCAGTATTTT
CASSTTGPGGDTQYF
>TRBJ1-1|.|TRBV7-9|.
TGTGCCAGCAGCCTAACGGAGCGGCGGACTGAAGCTTTCTTT
CASSLTERRTEAFF
>TRBJ2-3|many|TRBV6-1|TRBD2
TGTGCCAGCAGAGCGGGGTTCACAGATACGCAGTATTTT
CASRAGFTDTQYF
>TRBJ1-1|many|TRBV9|.
TGTGCCAGCATCCTATGGAGGGGTTGGTACTACACTGAAGCTTTCTTT
CASILWRGWYYTEAFF
>TRBJ1-2|.|TRBV12-3/TRBV12-4|.
TGTGCCAGCAGTTTAAGGGGACATTCCTATGGCTACACCTTC
CASSLRGHSYGYTF
>TRBJ2-3|.|TRBV6-4|.
TGTGCCAGCAGTGAACAAGTCGCGCTAGGCACAGATACGCAGTATTTT
CASSEQVALGTDTQYF
>TRBJ2-7|few|TRBV6-5|TRBD1
TGTGCCAGCAGTTACGGACAGGGGGCGTACGAGCAGTACTTC
CASSYGQGAYEQYF
>TRBJ1-6|many|TRBV24-1|.
TGTGCCACCGGAGTGGGGTGGGCTTCACCCCTCCACTTT
CATGVGWASPLHF
>TRBJ2-5|many|TRBV29-1|TRBD2
TGCAGCGTCACCCTTTGGGGGGGAGAGACCCAGTACTTC
CSVTLWGGETQYF
>TRBJ2-4|few|TRBV20-1|.
TGCAGTGCTAGTGGGGAGGGGGCGCGGGACATTCAGTACTTC
CSASGEGARDIQYF
>TRBJ2-3|few|TRBV4-2|.
TGTGCCAGCAGCCAAGAGGGGGCACCCACAGATACGCAGTATTTT
CASSQEGAPTDTQYF
>TRBJ1-5|many|TRBV12-3/TRBV12-4|TRBD1
TGTGCCAGCAGGCCGACAGGGGTTAGCAATCAGCCCCAGCATTTT
CASRPTGVSNQPQHF
>TRBJ1-2|.|TRBV7-9|.
TGTGCCAGCAGTCATGACACGAACTATGGCTACACCTTC
CASSHDTNYGYTF
>TRBJ2-7|.|TRBV28|.
TGTGCCAGCCCCGGGTTATCCTACGAGCAGTACTTC
CASPGLSYEQYF
>TRBJ2-1|.|TRBV29-1|.
TGCAGCGCCCCAGCTAGCTCCTACAATGAGCAGTTCTTC
CSAPASSYNEQFF
>TRBJ1-2|many|TRBV5-1|.
TGCGCCAGCAGCTTGGACGTCGGAGGAGGGGGCTACACCTTC
CASSLDVGGGGYTF
>TRBJ2-1|.|TRBV4-1|TRBD1
TGCGCCAGCAGCCAAGATTGGCAGGGGGCAGGGGATGAGCAGTTCTTC
CASSQDWQGAGDEQFF
>TRBJ2-7|.|TRBV7-2|.
TGTGCCTGCAGCTTAGTCCACGTTTCGGAGCAGTACTTC
CACSLVHVSEQYF
>TRBJ1-1|many|TRBV10-3|TRBD1
TGTGCCATCAGTGGAGAACAGGGGAGGTTCGACACTGAAGCTTTCTTT
CAISGEQGRFDTEAFF
>TRBJ1-1|few|TRBV28|.
TGTGCCAGCAGGGGAACAGGGTTGGGTAACACTGAAGCTTTCTTT
CASRGTGLGNTEAFF
>TRBJ2-2|.|TRBV20-1|TRBD1
TGCTGTGCTAGAGATCCCGGGACAGGGGTGCTCGGGGAGCTGTTTTTT
CCARDPGTGVLGELFF
>TRBJ2-4|.|TRBV28|TRBD1
TGTGCCAGCAACGAACAGGGGGCGGGCAAAAACATTCAGTACTTC
CASNEQGAGKNIQYF
>TRBJ1-5|many|TRBV5-1|TRBD1
TGCGCCAGCAGCTTGTCAGGGGGGGATCAGCCCCAGCATTTT
CASSLSGGDQPQHF
>TRBJ2-5|.|TRBV6-1|.
TGTGCCAGCAGGGAGGACAGAAGCAGCCAAGAGACCCAGTACTTC
CASREDRSSQETQYF
>TRBJ2-7|.|TRBV10-2|.
TGCGCCAGTTCGGTACAGGGCTACAACGAGCAGTACTTC
CASSVQGYNEQYF
>TRBJ2-3|few|TRBV3-1|.
TGTGCCAGCAGCCAAGAAGGGGGACTTTTCCAGCGGGGAAGCACAGATACGCAGTATTTT
CASSQEGGLFQRGSTDTQYF
>TRBJ2-1|many|TRBV4-1|.
TGCGCCAGCAGCCAAGATTCTGGGTGGAAGCAGTTCTTC
CASSQDSGWKQFF
>TRBJ2-5|.|TRBV29-1|TRBD2
TGCAGCGTTGGGCTAGCGGGGGGGAAAGAGACCCAGTACTTC
CSVGLAGGKETQYF
>TRBJ2-6|.|TRBV7-8|TRBD2
TGTGCCAGCAGCTTAGGGACTAGCGGGATTACCTACTCTGGGGCCAACGTCCTGACTTTC
CASSLGTSGITYSGANVLTF
>TRBJ2-1|many|TRBV12-3/TRBV12-4|TRBD2
TGTGCCAGCAGCTGGGAGACTAGCGCAAATGAGCAGTTCTTC
CASSWETSANEQFF
>TRBJ2-5|many|TRBV9|.
TGTGCCAGCAGCGGAACCCTGCAGGGACGAGAGACCCAGTACTTC
CASSGTLQGRETQYF
>TRBJ1-1|many|TRBV4-1|.
TGCGCCAGCAGCCAAGGCGTCTCGACAGATGAAGCTTTCTTT
CASSQGVSTDEAFF
>TRBJ1-2|many|TRBV3-1|TRBD1
TGTGCCAGCAGCCAAGAATTAGGGGACAGTAGTTATGGCTACACCTTC
CASSQELGDSSYGYTF
>TRBJ2-3|.|TRBV4-1|.
TGCGCCAGCAGCCTGCGGACAGTAACTAGCACAGATACGCAGTATTTT
CASSLRTVTSTDTQYF
>TRBJ1-5|many|TRBV3-1|TRBD1
TGTGCCAGCAGCCCCGGGACAGGGGGCAATCAGCCCCAGCATTTT
CASSPGTGGNQPQHF
>TRBJ2-3|.|TRBV2|.
TGTGCCAGCAACTTTGGGGGCTTCACAGATACGCAGTATTTT
CASNFGGFTDTQYF
>TRBJ2-7|many|TRBV12-3/TRBV12-4|.
TGTGCCAGCAGTTTAGTCGACTACGAGCAGTACTTC
CASSLVDYEQYF
>TRBJ1-6|.|TRBV6-5|.
TGTGCCAGCAGTTACTACCGGTGGGATTCACCCCTCCACTTT
CASSYYRWDSPLHF
>TRBJ2-7|few|TRBV5-1|.
TGCGCCAGCCAGCCGGGCAGCGAATACGAGCAGTACTTC
CASQPGSEYEQYF
>TRBJ1-5|many|TRBV6-5|TRBD1
TGTGCCAGCAGATCCGGGACAGGGGGCAACCTTAGCAATCAGCCCCAGCATTTT
CASRSGTGGNLSNQPQHF
>TRBJ1-2|few|TRBV9|.
TGTGCCAGCAGCGACGGGTCAAACTATGGCTACACCTTC
CASSDGSNYGYTF
>TRBJ2-6|few|TRBV12-3/TRBV12-4|.
TGTGCCAGCACCTTGAGGGCCTCTGGGGCCAACGTCCTGACTTTC
CASTLRASGANVLTF